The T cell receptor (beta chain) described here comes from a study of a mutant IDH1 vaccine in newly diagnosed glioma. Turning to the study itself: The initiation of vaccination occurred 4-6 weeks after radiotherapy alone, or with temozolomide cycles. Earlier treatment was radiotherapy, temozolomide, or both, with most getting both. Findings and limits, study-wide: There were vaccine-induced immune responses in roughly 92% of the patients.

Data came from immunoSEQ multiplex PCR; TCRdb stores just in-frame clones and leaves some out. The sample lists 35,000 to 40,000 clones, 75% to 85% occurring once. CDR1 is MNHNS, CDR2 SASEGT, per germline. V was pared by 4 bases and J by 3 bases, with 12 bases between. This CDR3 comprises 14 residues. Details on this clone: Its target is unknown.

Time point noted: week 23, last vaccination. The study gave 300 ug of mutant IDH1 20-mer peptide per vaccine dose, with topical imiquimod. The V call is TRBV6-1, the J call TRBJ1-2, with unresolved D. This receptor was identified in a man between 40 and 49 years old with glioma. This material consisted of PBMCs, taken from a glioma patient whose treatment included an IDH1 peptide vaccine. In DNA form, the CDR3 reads TGTGCCAGCAGTGGCCGTCTGAGGGACTATGGCTACACCTTC. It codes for CASSGRLRDYGYTF.